Listed below are T cell receptor beta chains from one sample, sequenced in a study of a mutant IDH1 vaccine in newly diagnosed glioma. Repertoires were generated with immunoSEQ multiplex PCR, while TCRdb's copy carries only in-frame clones and drops some. Seen here are 20,000 to 25,000 clones, approximately 85% observed once, and the top ten hold 5.4%. Sequencing was performed on PBMCs, taken from a glioma patient treated with radiotherapy, temozolomide or both. The receptors here all came from a middle-aged man with glioma. CDR3s leave out the opening cysteine and the closing phenylalanine or tryptophan. Fields, in order: V gene, D gene, CDR3 protein. The D gene is left open where the match is weak.

>TRBV27|TRBD1
ASSMDRGSPLH
>TRBV20-1|-
SARGPETQY
>TRBV10-3|-
AIRDGANSNQPQH
>TRBV7-2|TRBD2
ASSPVGGGMSYEQY
>TRBV5-4|-
ASSYLDYQETQY
>TRBV2|-
ASSDARAHNEQF
>TRBV29-1|-
SVGADQSFETQY
>TRBV30|-
AWSVYLFVDQLNTEAF
>TRBV19|TRBD1
ASRPGQGYGYT
>TRBV29-1|TRBD1
SVTLGGSTEAF
>TRBV5-6|-
ASSLAMQASETDTQY
>TRBV11-3|-
ASSLAGRGGGTGELF
>TRBV10-3|-
AISDNVGVNTIY
>TRBV2|TRBD2
ASSPSGLLNNEQF
>TRBV5-4|-
ASSLRETQY
>TRBV6-5|-
ASSYGGGYT
>TRBV30|TRBD1
AWSQGGGDGYT
>TRBV11-2|TRBD1
ASSPTRRDRGTHYEQY
>TRBV19|-
ASSIRLSSTDTQY
>TRBV7-2|-
ASSLFPVGEDTEAF
>TRBV4-3|TRBD2
ASSPGTSGSYEQY
>TRBV30|-
AWSVGQFSEKLF
>TRBV5-8|TRBD2
ASSLTSGLTGELF
>TRBV30|TRBD1
AWRDGQGRGNTIY
>TRBV10-3|-
ASHRGLEDTEAF
>TRBV5-6|TRBD1
ASRLGQGGGYT
>TRBV5-5|-
ASSFLGSEQPQH
>TRBV7-2|-
ASSLGSGQGVNTEAF
>TRBV5-1|TRBD2
ASRKAGGASYEQY
>TRBV19|-
ASSIKDEQY
>TRBV11-2|TRBD2
ASSLETSVYQETQY
>TRBV28|TRBD1
RTGTGNYGYT
>TRBV7-8|-
ASSGSRAWTGELF
>TRBV4-1|-
ASSQGVGAEETQY
>TRBV6-5|-
ASSYARWGNQPQH
>TRBV9|-
ASSVGQGGGIETQY
>TRBV4-2|-
ASSREQAYGYT
>TRBV11-1|-
ASSSLGKLF
>TRBV5-4|-
ASSLGATQTIQY
>TRBV4-1|TRBD1
ASSYRAGQGVSSPLH
>TRBV5-6|-
ASSHGGSQPQH
>TRBV19|-
ASSSPGSSGTGELF
>TRBV5-6|TRBD1
ASSWDRVNSPLH
>TRBV29-1|-
SGDVSSYNEQF
>TRBV15|-
ATSRDPRRSGNTIY
>TRBV25-1|-
ASSELDSTGELF
>TRBV19|-
ASSIRGSNQPQH
>TRBV5-6|TRBD1
ASSRAQGNQPQH
>TRBV4-2|-
ASSSGTTGNTIY
>TRBV27|-
ASRGRGVRNEKLF
>TRBV19|-
ASTTDRYSNQPQH
>TRBV1|-
TSSQGAGNNEKLF